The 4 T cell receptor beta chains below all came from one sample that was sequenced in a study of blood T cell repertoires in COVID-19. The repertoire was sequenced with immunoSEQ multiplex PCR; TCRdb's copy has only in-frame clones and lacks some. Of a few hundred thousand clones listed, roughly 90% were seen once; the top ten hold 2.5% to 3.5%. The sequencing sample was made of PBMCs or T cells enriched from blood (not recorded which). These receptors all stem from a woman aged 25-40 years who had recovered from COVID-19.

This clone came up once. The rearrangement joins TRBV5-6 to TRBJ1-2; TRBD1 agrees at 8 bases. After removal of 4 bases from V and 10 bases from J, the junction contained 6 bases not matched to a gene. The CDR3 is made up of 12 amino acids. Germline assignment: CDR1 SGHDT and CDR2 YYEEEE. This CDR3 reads CASSPGQVPYTF. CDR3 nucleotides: TGTGCCAGCAGCCCGGGACAGGTCCCCTACACCTTC.

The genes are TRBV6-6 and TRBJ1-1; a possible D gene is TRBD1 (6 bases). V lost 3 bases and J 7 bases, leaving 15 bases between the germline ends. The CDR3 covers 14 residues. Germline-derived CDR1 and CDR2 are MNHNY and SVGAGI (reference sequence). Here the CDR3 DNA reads TGTGCCAGCAGTTATCCCGACAGGCTAAGTGAAGCTTTCTTT. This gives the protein CASSYPDRLSEAFF.

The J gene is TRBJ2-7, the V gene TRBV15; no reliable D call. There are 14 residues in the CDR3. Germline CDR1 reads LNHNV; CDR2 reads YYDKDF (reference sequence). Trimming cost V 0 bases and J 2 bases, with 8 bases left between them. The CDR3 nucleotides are TGTGCCACCAGCAGAGATCTACTGGCCTACGAGCAGTACTTC. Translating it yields CATSRDLLAYEQYF.

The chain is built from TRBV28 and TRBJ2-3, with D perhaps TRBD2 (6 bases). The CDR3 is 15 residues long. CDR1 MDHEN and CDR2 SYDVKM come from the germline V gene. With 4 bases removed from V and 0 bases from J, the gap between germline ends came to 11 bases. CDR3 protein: CASSSPGTSTDTQYF. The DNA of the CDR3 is TGTGCCAGCAGTTCACCGGGGACTAGCACAGATACGCAGTATTTT.